This TCR beta chain was obtained from a study of T cell clonality in common variable immunodeficiency. At least ten counts were recorded for this clone. The DNA ends 3 residues before the CDR3 does, and the rest of the CDR3 is filled in from the germline J gene. TCRdb's table, derived via immunoSEQ multiplex PCR, lists solely in-frame clones and lacks some. This sample shows about 42,000 clones and no singletons; over 1.1% rests with the ten largest. CDR1 and CDR2 (germline): SEHNR, FQNEAQ (reference sequence). The V and J ends lost 5 bases and 2 bases, in that order; junction bases with no gene match: 9. The CDR3 is 15 residues long.

The sequence came from a person aged 18-69 years in good health. The J gene is TRBJ2-7, the V gene TRBV7-9; TRBD1 matches 7 bases. Specimen: peripheral blood mononuclear cells. The CDR3: CASSLYGTVTYEQYF. The sequenced CDR3 bases are TGTGCCAGCAGCCTTTATGGGACAGTGACCTACGAG.